This T cell receptor beta chain is drawn from a study of control samples from healthy donors and cancer patients. Germline CDR1 KGHSH, CDR2 LQKENI. The length of the CDR3 is 16 residues. The J segment lost 4 bases and the V segment lost 1 base, leaving 8 bases of the junction unmatched. The method was immunoSEQ multiplex PCR; TCRdb's version includes in-frame clones alone and lacks a portion of them. The table includes about 120,000 clones, more than 80% detected once. This rearrangement joins TRBV18 to TRBJ1-1, with 8 bases fitting TRBD1. The sample consisted of blood. This sequence was found in a man in his forties or fifties in good health. The CDR3 DNA reads as TGTGCCAGCTCACCACGTCAGGACAGGGTTGGCACTGAAGCTTTCTTT. This gives the protein CASSPRQDRVGTEAFF.